These 17 T cell receptor beta chains share one sample of origin, sequenced in a study of HIV-infected patients and healthy controls. Alpha and beta constant-region primers primed reverse transcription of about 0.5 ug RNA. Each of the alpha and beta chains got its own library through chain-specific third strand synthesis with indices. From the 5' RACE reads, TCRdb called clonotypes with MiXCR, one entry per CDR3 protein. The table lists 19,000 or so distinct CDR3 sequences, approximately 12% of them singletons, with 11% in the top ten. All unsorted peripheral T cells were captured because whole blood was used without fractionation. The specimen was blood. The receptor set was obtained from an adult in good health.

Judged by abundance, this clonotype is medium-sized (0.01 to 0.1%). The V and J genes are TRBV5-1 and TRBJ2-3; tentatively, D is TRBD2 (7 bases). V lost 0 bases, J lost 6 bases, and 11 bases lay in between. The CDR3 is made up of 14 amino acids. Germline assignment: CDR1 SGHRS and CDR2 YFSETQ. CDR3: CASSLVGGGDTQYF. The CDR3, as DNA: TGCGCCAGCAGCTTGGTCGGCGGGGGCGATACGCAGTATTTT.

The J gene is TRBJ1-3, the V gene TRBV12-3 or TRBV12-4; a possible D gene is TRBD1 (5 bases). This CDR3 is 13 amino acids long. Trimming took off 6 bases at V and 16 bases at J, with 22 bases between the two ends. The CDR3: CASRRPDQGVLYF. CDR3 in DNA: TGTGCCAGCAGACGACCCGATCAGGGAGTGTTGTATTTT.

By sample fraction, this clonotype is medium-sized. CDR3 residues: CASSFVTPQDVEQFF. CDR3 in DNA: TGTGCCAGCAGCTTCGTGACCCCCCAGGACGTTGAGCAGTTCTTC. The chain is built from TRBV7-9 and TRBJ2-1; no clear D gene. The length of the CDR3 is 15 residues. Deletions cut 3 bases from V and 9 bases from J, with 18 bases between. CDR1 SEHNR and CDR2 FQNEAQ come from the germline V gene (reference sequence).

The gene calls are TRBV5-1 and TRBJ2-7; D could derive from TRBD1 or TRBD2 (5 bases each). The germline gives CDR1 SGHRS, CDR2 YFSETQ. V lost 8 bases and J lost 0, with 12 bases in between. This CDR3 region has 13 residues. The CDR3, as DNA: TGCGCCAGTGGGACCGGCCACTCCTACGAGCAGTACTTC. It is translated as CASGTGHSYEQYF.

This clonotype was recorded many times. This sequence joins TRBV6-5 and TRBJ2-7; maybe TRBD1 (7 bases). Germline lookup yields CDR1 MNHEY and CDR2 SVGAGI. The CDR3 is 14 amino acids. V was pared by 5 bases and J by 5 bases, with 16 bases between. The CDR3 DNA sequence: TGTGCCAGCAGTATGCGGGACAGATTCCACGAGCAGTACTTC. Amino acid sequence: CASSMRDRFHEQYF.

This clonotype occurred many times. The CDR3 here is CASSIHYTGYQETQYF. In DNA form, the CDR3 reads TGTGCCAGCAGCATCCATTACACGGGGTACCAAGAGACCCAGTACTTC. V is TRBV11-2 and J is TRBJ2-5; D perhaps matches TRBD2 (5 bases). V lost 5 bases and J lost 0, with 16 bases in between. The germline V gene has CDR1 SGHAT and CDR2 FQNNGV. CDR3 length: 16 amino acids.

J is TRBJ1-1 and V is TRBV7-8; tentatively, D is TRBD1 (6 bases). The CDR3 has 13 amino acids. The V end was cut by 7 bases, the J end by 5 bases, with 14 bases between. Germline assignment: CDR1 SGHVS and CDR2 FQNEAQ. The CDR3 reads CASTMRGKTEAFF. CDR3 DNA: TGTGCCAGCACCATGAGGGGGAAGACTGAAGCTTTCTTT.

The chain has TRBV4-2 and TRBJ2-7, with 11 bases matching TRBD1. Germline-derived CDR1 and CDR2 are LGHNA and YNFKEQ. J gave up 6 bases and V 2 bases, and 9 bases lay outside the gene matches. The CDR3 extends over 16 amino acids. The DNA for the CDR3 is TGTGCCAGCAGCCAATCAACCGGGACAGGGGGATCCGAGCAGTACTTC. Protein product: CASSQSTGTGGSEQYF.

This clonotype was picked up a small number of times. The V call is TRBV5-1, the J call TRBJ1-1; tentative D call: TRBD1 (6 bases). Germline V gene data show CDR1 as SGHRS and CDR2 as YFSETQ. Trimming cost V 0 bases and J 2 bases, with 11 bases left between them. This CDR3 has 15 amino acids. CDR3 amino acids: CASSLVPGTNTEAFF. The CDR3 region has the DNA TGCGCCAGCAGCTTGGTCCCGGGGACAAACACTGAAGCTTTCTTT.

This clonotype is medium-sized in the sample. This chain joins TRBV18 and TRBJ1-1, with 8 bases identical to TRBD1. In germline, CDR1 is KGHSH, CDR2 LQKENI. The ends lost 6 bases at V and 4 bases at J; junction bases unmatched: 4. The CDR3 has 13 residues. The DNA of the CDR3 is TGTGCCAGCTCTCCGACAGGGGTCACTGAAGCTTTCTTT. Its translation: CASSPTGVTEAFF.

This clonotype was detected many times. V is TRBV25-1 and J is TRBJ1-2; D possibly corresponds to TRBD1 (5 bases). V dropped 4 bases and J dropped 4 bases, with 13 bases sitting between them. Germline loops: CDR1 MGHDK, CDR2 SYGVNS. The CDR3 extends over 14 amino acids. The CDR3 nucleotides are TGTGCCAGCAGTGGGACCGGGACTTTCTATGGCTACACCTTC. Its translation: CASSGTGTFYGYTF.

This sequence joins TRBV20-1 and TRBJ2-5; D perhaps matches TRBD2 (5 bases). V was clipped by 0 bases and J by 7 bases, with 12 bases between them. Looked up from germline, CDR1 is DFQATT and CDR2 is SNEGSKA (reference sequence). This CDR3 contains 13 residues. CDR3: CSARDPRVGTQYF. The CDR3 DNA reads TGCAGTGCTAGAGATCCGAGGGTTGGGACCCAGTACTTC.

This clonotype appeared many times. The chain is built from TRBV6-2 or TRBV6-3 and TRBJ1-1, with unresolved D. Trimming pared 0 bases from V and 2 bases from J, leaving 10 bases between. This CDR3 is 15 amino acids long. Germline assignment: CDR1 MNHEY and CDR2 SVGEGT. This chain's CDR3 is CASSYSLGSNTEAFF. CDR3 bases: TGTGCCAGCAGTTACTCGTTGGGCAGCAACACTGAAGCTTTCTTT.

The chain uses TRBV5-4 and TRBJ1-1; D is unresolved. The CDR3 runs to 13 residues. CDR1 is SGHNT, CDR2 YYREEE, per germline (reference sequence). The V gene lost 2 bases and the J gene lost 4 bases, with 9 bases spanning the gap. The CDR3 is CASSFPQFTEAFF. The CDR3 region has the DNA TGTGCCAGCAGCTTCCCACAGTTCACTGAAGCTTTCTTT.

This clonotype was counted at least ten times. The chain links TRBV29-1 to TRBJ1-1; D remains unclear. Trimming removed 7 bases from V and 1 base from J, with 4 bases in between. This CDR3 region has 10 residues. The germline V gene has CDR1 SQVTM and CDR2 ANQGSEA. The CDR3 loop is CSGRNTEAFF. The CDR3 DNA reads as TGCAGCGGTAGGAACACTGAAGCTTTCTTT.

In this sample, this clonotype turned up many times. The chain carries TRBV6-6 and TRBJ1-4; the D is unclear. V gave up 5 bases and J gave up 3 bases, with 4 bases separating them. The CDR3 consists of 12 residues. Germline V gene data show CDR1 as MNHNY and CDR2 as SVGAGI (reference sequence). The CDR3 sequence: CASSPANEKLFF. CDR3 sequence (DNA): TGTGCCAGCAGTCCCGCTAATGAAAAACTGTTTTTT.

Within the sample, this clonotype is medium-sized. V and J are TRBV29-1 and TRBJ1-1; tentatively, D is TRBD1 (6 bases). Per germline, CDR1 SQVTM and CDR2 ANQGSEA. V lost 4 bases and J 3 bases, leaving 9 bases between the germline ends. The CDR3 runs to 12 residues. CDR3 sequence (DNA): TGCAGCGTTGTGGGGGCCGACACTGAAGCTTTCTTT. This codes for CSVVGADTEAFF.